The 14 T cell receptor beta chains presented below share a single source sample, sequenced in a study of blood T cells in healthy people across ages. Combining a sample-barcoded 5' primer with a J-beta primer mix, a second PCR ran for roughly 6 to 12 cycles. In TCRdb, the 5' RACE reads were re-called with MiXCR into one record per CDR3 protein. The sample carries 700,000 to 950,000 distinct CDR3 sequences, 58% recorded once. Material: blood. These receptor sequences come from a man aged 25-40 years in good health.

The V gene is TRBV19, the J gene TRBJ2-1; D ambiguous. This CDR3 comprises 14 residues. Trimming removed 6 bases at V and 5 bases at J, with 14 bases between. CDR1 and CDR2 (germline): LNHDA, SQIVND (reference sequence). The DNA for the CDR3 is TGTGCCAGTAGGGCCCCCGGTGTTCACAATGAGCAGTTCTTC. Translation: CASRAPGVHNEQFF.

The V call is TRBV12-3 or TRBV12-4, the J call TRBJ2-1; possibly TRBD2 for D (6 bases). This CDR3 spans 13 amino acids. Trimming took 5 bases from V and 10 from J, leaving 15 bases between them. This CDR3 reads CASSPDGGLEQFF. Here the CDR3 DNA reads TGTGCCAGCAGTCCCGACGGGGGATTGGAGCAGTTCTTC.

This clonotype has more than one count but fewer than ten. This chain joins TRBV27 and TRBJ2-7; D remains ambiguous. The V gene's germline CDR1 is MNHEY and CDR2 SMNVEV (reference sequence). This CDR3 contains 13 residues. Between the trimmed V and J ends, which lost 6 bases and 1 base, there was a span of 10 bases. CDR3 amino acids: CASSHPGSYEQYF. The CDR3 DNA reads as TGTGCCAGCAGCCACCCTGGGTCCTACGAGCAGTACTTC.

The chain uses TRBV29-1 and TRBJ1-4, with TRBD1 as a possible D gene (5 bases). This CDR3 has 12 amino acids. Trimming left V 7 bases short and J 7 bases short, with 13 bases between. The V gene's germline CDR1 is SQVTM and CDR2 ANQGSEA. Written as DNA, the CDR3 is TGCAGCGCTCTGACAGTGGGTGAAAAACTGTTTTTT. This translates into CSALTVGEKLFF.

The V call is TRBV10-3, the J call TRBJ2-1; D could derive from TRBD1 or TRBD2 (5 bases each). CDR3 length: 13 residues. Germline CDR1 ENHRY, CDR2 SYGVKD. Trimming left V 2 bases short and J 9 bases short, with 11 bases between. CDR3 loop: CAISEMAGAEQFF. In nucleotides, the CDR3 is TGTGCCATCAGTGAGATGGCCGGGGCTGAGCAGTTCTTC.

The chain joins TRBV7-9 to TRBJ2-5, with TRBD2 matching 8 bases. Germline values: CDR1 SEHNR, CDR2 FQNEAQ (reference sequence). V shed 5 bases and J 1 base; nucleotides not matched to a gene: 9. The CDR3 totals 16 residues. The CDR3: CASSRAPAGAQETQYF. The CDR3 DNA sequence: TGTGCCAGCAGCCGTGCCCCAGCGGGGGCCCAAGAGACCCAGTACTTC.

CDR3 sequence reads: CSAARQTLNQPQHF. The CDR3 nucleotides are TGCAGTGCTGCCAGACAGACCCTCAATCAGCCCCAGCATTTT. The chain links TRBV20-1 to TRBJ1-5; perhaps TRBD1 as D (5 bases). The CDR3 consists of 14 residues. Per germline, CDR1 DFQATT and CDR2 SNEGSKA (reference sequence). The V end lost 5 bases, the J end lost 3 bases, and 14 bases lay between the germline ends.

This chain connects TRBV10-3 to TRBJ2-5; D may be TRBD1 or TRBD2 (5 bases each). The CDR3 contains 15 residues. Germline assignment: CDR1 ENHRY and CDR2 SYGVKD. Trimming left V 2 bases short and J 2 bases short, with 12 bases between. CDR3 sequence (DNA): TGTGCCATCAGTGAGCCAGGGACCAGGCAAGAGACCCAGTACTTC. This sequence encodes CAISEPGTRQETQYF.

V is TRBV6-2 or TRBV6-3 and J is TRBJ2-7, with D hard to call. Near its end, the DNA agrees better with TRBJ2-5, so the J call may be wrong. The CDR3 sequence is 13 residues long. CDR1 MNHEY and CDR2 SVGEGT come from the germline V gene. CDR3 sequence: CAIQSGWEETQYF. CDR3 nucleotide sequence: TGTGCCATCCAGTCGGGCTGGGAAGAGACCCAGTACTTC.

The V and J genes are TRBV7-9 and TRBJ2-7, with TRBD1 as a possible D gene (6 bases). The CDR3 runs 14 residues. Trimming removed 5 bases at V and 2 bases at J, with 13 bases between. From germline, CDR1 is SEHNR and CDR2 FQNEAQ (reference sequence). CDR3 DNA: TGTGCCAGCAGCGGGGGACATCTCACCTACGAGCAGTACTTC. Its translation is CASSGGHLTYEQYF.

V is TRBV10-3 and J is TRBJ2-1, with D hard to call. This CDR3 contains 14 residues. V lost 3 bases and J 6 bases, leaving 12 bases between the germline ends. The germline V gene encodes CDR1 ENHRY and CDR2 SYGVKD. CDR3 DNA sequence: TGTGCCATCAGTGATTATACAGATCCCAATGAGCAGTTCTTC. Translation: CAISDYTDPNEQFF.

The rearrangement uses TRBV10-3 and TRBJ1-3; D remains ambiguous. Trimming took 3 bases from V and 0 from J, leaving 12 bases between them. CDR1 and CDR2 (germline): ENHRY, SYGVKD. The CDR3 is 16 residues long. The CDR3 DNA reads as TGTGCCATCAGTGAACGGACCGGGAGCTCTGGAAACACCATATATTTT. Amino acid sequence: CAISERTGSSGNTIYF.

The chain couples TRBV20-1 to TRBJ1-3; 7 bases are a match to TRBD1. The junction had 13 bases not matched to a gene; V was cut back by 4 bases and J by 4 bases. The CDR3 contains 16 residues. CDR1 is DFQATT and CDR2 is SNEGSKA in the germline V gene (reference sequence). The CDR3 protein is CSAILPRQGEGNTIYF. CDR3 DNA sequence: TGCAGTGCTATTCTCCCCCGACAGGGCGAGGGAAACACCATATATTTT.

V and J are TRBV7-9 and TRBJ2-1; D unclear. The DNA matches TRBJ2-7 better at its end, which makes the J call doubtful. This CDR3 is built from 16 residues. In germline, CDR1 is SEHNR, CDR2 FQNEAQ (reference sequence). The CDR3 is CASTSAPSGVAYEQYF. The DNA of the CDR3 is TGTGCCAGCACTTCCGCCCCGAGTGGGGTGGCATACGAGCAGTACTTC.